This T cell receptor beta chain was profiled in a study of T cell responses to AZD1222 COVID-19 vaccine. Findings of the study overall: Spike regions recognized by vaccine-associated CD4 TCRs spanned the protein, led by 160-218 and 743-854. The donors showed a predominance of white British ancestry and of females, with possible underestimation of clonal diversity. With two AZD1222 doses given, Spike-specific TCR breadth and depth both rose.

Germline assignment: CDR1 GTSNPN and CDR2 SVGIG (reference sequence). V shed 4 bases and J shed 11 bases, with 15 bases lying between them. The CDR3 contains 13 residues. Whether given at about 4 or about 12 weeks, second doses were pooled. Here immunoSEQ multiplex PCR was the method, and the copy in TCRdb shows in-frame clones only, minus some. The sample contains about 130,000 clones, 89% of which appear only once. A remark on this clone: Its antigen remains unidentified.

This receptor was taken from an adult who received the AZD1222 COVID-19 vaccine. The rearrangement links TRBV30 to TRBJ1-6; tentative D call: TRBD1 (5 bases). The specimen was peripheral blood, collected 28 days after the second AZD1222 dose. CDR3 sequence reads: CAWTPGGLAPLHF. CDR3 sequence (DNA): TGTGCCTGGACCCCGGGGGGACTCGCACCCCTCCACTTT. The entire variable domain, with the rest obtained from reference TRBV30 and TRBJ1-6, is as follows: SQTIHQWPATLVQPVGSPLSLECTVEGTSNPNLYWYRQAAGRGLQLLFYSVGIGQISSEVPQNLSASRPQDRQFILSSKKLLLSDSGFYLCAWTPGGLAPLHFGNGTRLTVT.